This T cell receptor (beta chain) was identified during a study of patients and donors after allogeneic stem cell transplantation. TCRdb re-derived calls from the RT-PCR reads in MiXCR, one entry per CDR3 protein. The top ten hold roughly 26% of the sample, which has 160,000 or so distinct CDR3 sequences, roughly 22% seen once. The CDR3 totals 14 residues. Germline V gives CDR1 SQVTM, CDR2 ANQGSEA. Trimming pared 6 bases from V and 6 bases from J, leaving 21 bases between. Sequenced: blood, either unsorted or a sorted T cell fraction (not recorded which). The V gene is TRBV29-1, the J gene TRBJ2-7; either TRBD1 or TRBD2 may fit D (5 bases each). This TCR was recovered from a human donor who was either an allogeneic HSCT recipient or a stem cell or donor lymphocyte infusion donor (not recorded which). It is not recorded whose cells these are; they may come from a transplant donor. The chain's CDR3 is CSVQTGTGVGEQYF. In DNA, the CDR3 is TGCAGCGTGCAAACCGGGACGGGCGTGGGCGAGCAGTACTTC.